The subject of this entry is one T cell receptor (beta chain). TCRdb independently ran MiXCR on the 5' RACE reads; one entry per CDR3 protein. The repertoire holds under 550,000 distinct CDR3 sequences, with about 20% as singletons. The data stem from a study of T-cell memory formation after mild COVID-19. Sequencing used PBMCs or a T cell subset sorted from them (not recorded which). This sequence originates from an adult woman who had mild COVID-19 (a few samples of this study predate the infection). Cell type and time point are not known.

CDR3: CASSTRLAGGWYQETQYF. The CDR3 DNA follows: TGTGCCAGCAGCACCAGACTAGCGGGAGGATGGTACCAAGAGACCCAGTACTTC. V and J are TRBV11-3 and TRBJ2-5, with TRBD2 matching 13 bases. Trimming took 5 bases from V and 0 from J; bases not matched to a gene: 9. The CDR3 has 18 residues. Germline V lookup: CDR1 SGHNT, CDR2 YENEEA.